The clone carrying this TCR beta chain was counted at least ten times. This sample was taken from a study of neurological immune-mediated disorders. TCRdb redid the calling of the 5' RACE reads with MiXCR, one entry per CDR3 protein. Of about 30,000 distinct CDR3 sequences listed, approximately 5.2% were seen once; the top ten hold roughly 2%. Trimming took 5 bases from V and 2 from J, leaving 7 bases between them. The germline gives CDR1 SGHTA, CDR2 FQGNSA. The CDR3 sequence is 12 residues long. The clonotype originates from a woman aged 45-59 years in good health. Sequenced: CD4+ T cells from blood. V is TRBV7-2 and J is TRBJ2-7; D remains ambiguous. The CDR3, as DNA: TGTGCCAGCAGCCTCAATGCCTACGAGCAGTACTTC. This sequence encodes CASSLNAYEQYF.